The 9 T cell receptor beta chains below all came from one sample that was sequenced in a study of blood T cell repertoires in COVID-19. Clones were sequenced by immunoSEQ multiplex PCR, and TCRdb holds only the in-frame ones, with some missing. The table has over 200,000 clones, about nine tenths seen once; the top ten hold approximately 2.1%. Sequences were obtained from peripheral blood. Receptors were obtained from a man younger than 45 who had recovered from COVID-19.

CDR3 sequence: CASSLARSYGYTF. Written as DNA, the CDR3 is TGTGCCAGCAGCTTAGCGAGATCCTATGGCTACACCTTC. The chain uses TRBV6-5 and TRBJ1-2; D is uncertain. From germline, CDR1 is MNHEY and CDR2 SVGAGI. The CDR3 contains 13 residues. V gave up 6 bases and J gave up 4 bases, with 12 bases separating them.

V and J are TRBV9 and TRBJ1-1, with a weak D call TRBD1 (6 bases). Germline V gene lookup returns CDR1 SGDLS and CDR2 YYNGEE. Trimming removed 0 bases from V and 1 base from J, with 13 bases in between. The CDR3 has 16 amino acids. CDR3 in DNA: TGTGCCAGCAGCGTAGGAGCCGACAGGACGAACACTGAAGCTTTCTTT. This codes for CASSVGADRTNTEAFF.

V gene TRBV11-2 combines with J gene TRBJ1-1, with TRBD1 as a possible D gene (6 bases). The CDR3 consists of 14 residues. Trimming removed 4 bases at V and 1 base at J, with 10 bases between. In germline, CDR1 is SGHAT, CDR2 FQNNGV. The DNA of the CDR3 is TGTGCCAGCAGCTCCAGGGGACAGAACACTGAAGCTTTCTTT. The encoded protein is CASSSRGQNTEAFF.

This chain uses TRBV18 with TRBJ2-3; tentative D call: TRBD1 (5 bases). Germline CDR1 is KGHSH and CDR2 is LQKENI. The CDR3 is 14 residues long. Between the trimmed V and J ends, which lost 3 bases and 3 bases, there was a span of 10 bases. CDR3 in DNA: TGTGCCAGCTCACCGGGCAGGGTAACAGATACGCAGTATTTT. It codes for CASSPGRVTDTQYF.

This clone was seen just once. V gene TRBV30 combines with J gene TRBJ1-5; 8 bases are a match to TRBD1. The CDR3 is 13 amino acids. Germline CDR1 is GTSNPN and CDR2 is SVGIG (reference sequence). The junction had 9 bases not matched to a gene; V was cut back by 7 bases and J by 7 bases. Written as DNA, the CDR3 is TGTGCCTCATCAGGGGGCGGGGGACAGCCCCAGCATTTT. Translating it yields CASSGGGGQPQHF. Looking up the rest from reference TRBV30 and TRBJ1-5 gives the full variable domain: SQTIHQWPATLVQPVGSPLSLECTVEGTSNPNLYWYRQAAGRGLQLLFYSVGIGQISSEVPQNLSASRPQDRQFILSSKKLLLSDSGFYLCASSGGGGQPQHFGDGTRLSIL.

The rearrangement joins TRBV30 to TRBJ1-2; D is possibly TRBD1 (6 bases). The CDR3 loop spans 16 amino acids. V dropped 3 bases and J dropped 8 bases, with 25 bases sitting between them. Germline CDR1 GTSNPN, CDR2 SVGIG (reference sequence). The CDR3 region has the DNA TGTGCCTGGAGGGCCTGGGACAATTTTCCTCCGTGGGGCTACACCTTC. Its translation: CAWRAWDNFPPWGYTF.

CDR3: CASSLYGDEKLFF. The CDR3 region has the DNA TGTGCCAGCAGCTTATACGGGGATGAAAAACTGTTTTTT. The V gene is TRBV7-2, the J gene TRBJ1-4; D is unresolved. Trimming stripped 2 bases from V and 6 bases from J, with 7 bases between. Germline CDR1 is SGHTA and CDR2 is FQGNSA. This CDR3 has 13 residues.

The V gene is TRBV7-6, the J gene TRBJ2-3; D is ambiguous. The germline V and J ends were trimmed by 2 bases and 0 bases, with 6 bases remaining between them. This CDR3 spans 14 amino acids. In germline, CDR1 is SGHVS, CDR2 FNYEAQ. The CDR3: CASSLYISTDTQYF. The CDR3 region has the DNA TGTGCCAGCAGCTTATATATAAGCACAGATACGCAGTATTTT.

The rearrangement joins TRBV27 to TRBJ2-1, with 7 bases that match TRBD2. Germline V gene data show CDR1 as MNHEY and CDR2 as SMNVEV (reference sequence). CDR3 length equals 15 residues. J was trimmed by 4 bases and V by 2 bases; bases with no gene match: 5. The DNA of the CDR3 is TGTGCCAGCAGTTTAACCGCGGGGGTTTACAATGAGCAGTTCTTC. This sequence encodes CASSLTAGVYNEQFF.